This T cell receptor (beta chain) originates from a study of T cell repertoires in cytomegalovirus infection. Overall study context: Through public TCR beta signatures, both CMV infection and matching HLA type were indicated.

With regard to this clonotype: Its target is not known.

Study-level results: What dominated the ex vivo response were HLA-C-restricted CMV-specific TCR beta clonotypes.

This CDR3 comprises 16 residues. Germline V CDR1 and CDR2: SGHVS, FQNEAQ. V was pared by 5 bases and J by 2 bases, with 9 bases of the junction left unmatched. TCRdb itself ran the reads through MiXCR, one entry per CDR3 protein. The table includes roughly 110,000 distinct CDR3 sequences, over 25% detected once. Source: CD8+ T cells from cultured PBMCs, taken from culture after CMV antigen stimulation. The chain employs TRBV7-8 and TRBJ2-3; TRBD2 aligns across 8 bases. This TCR came from a human donor in good health (CMV status not recorded). Some clones in this sample may be carry-over from other donors' samples. CDR3 in amino acids: CASSPRTGGITDTQYF. DNA for the CDR3: TGTGCCAGCAGCCCTCGGACGGGGGGGATCACAGATACGCAGTATTTT.